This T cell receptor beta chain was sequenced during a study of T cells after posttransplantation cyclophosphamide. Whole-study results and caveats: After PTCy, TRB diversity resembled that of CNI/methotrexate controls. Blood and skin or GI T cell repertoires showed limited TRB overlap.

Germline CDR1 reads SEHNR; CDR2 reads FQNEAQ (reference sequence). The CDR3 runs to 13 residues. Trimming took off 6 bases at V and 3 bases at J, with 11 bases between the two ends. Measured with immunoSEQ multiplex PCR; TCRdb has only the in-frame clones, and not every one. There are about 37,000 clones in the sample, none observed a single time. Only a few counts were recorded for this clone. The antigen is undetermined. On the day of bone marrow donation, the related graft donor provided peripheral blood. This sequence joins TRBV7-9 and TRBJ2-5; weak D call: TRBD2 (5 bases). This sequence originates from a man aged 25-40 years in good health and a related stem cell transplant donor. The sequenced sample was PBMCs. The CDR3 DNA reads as TGTGCCAGCAGTCCCCCTAGCAAAGAGACCCAGTACTTC. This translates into CASSPPSKETQYF.